This T cell receptor (beta chain) was captured by sequencing in a study of shared clonotypes between healthy human individuals. Whole-study findings and limits: For sorted subsets, rarefaction showed incomplete sequencing despite large depth. Naive CD4 clonotypes overlapped across a few donors at roughly 4.5%.

V shed 7 bases and J 1 base; nucleotides not matched to a gene: 4. This CDR3 contains 15 residues. In germline, CDR1 is MGHDK, CDR2 SYGVNS. As regards this clone: The target antigen is unknown. The sample has other DNA sequences that encode this CDR3 too.

The repertoire was sequenced with immunoSEQ multiplex PCR; TCRdb's copy has only in-frame clones and lacks some. Of approximately 2.3 million clones in the sample, 80% to 95% were seen once. Partitioning of CD4+ cells yielded a CD45RA+ naive subset and a CD45RA-negative memory subset. The sample taken for sequencing was naive CD4+ T cells from PBMCs. Subset meaning: CD45RA+ positively selected. This chain links TRBV25-1 with TRBJ1-5; TRBD1 matches at 10 bases. The sequence was obtained from a man aged 18 to 30 in good health. Some clones in this sample may be carry-over from other donors' samples. CDR3: CASTGQGPSNQPQHF. DNA of the CDR3: TGTGCCAGCACGGGACAGGGGCCCAGCAATCAGCCCCAGCATTTT.